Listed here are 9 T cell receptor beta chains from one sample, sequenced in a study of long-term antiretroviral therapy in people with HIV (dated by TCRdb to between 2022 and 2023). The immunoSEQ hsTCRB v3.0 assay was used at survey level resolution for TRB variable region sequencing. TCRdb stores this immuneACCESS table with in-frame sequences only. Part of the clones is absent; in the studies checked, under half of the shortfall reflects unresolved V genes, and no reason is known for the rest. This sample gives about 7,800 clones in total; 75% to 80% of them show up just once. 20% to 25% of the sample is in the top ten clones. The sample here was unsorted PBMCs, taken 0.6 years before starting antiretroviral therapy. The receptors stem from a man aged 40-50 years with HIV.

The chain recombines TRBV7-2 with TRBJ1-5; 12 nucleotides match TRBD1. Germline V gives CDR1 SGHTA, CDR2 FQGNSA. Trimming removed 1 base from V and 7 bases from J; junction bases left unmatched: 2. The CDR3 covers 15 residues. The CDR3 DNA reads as TGTGCCAGCAGCTTAGGGGACAGGGGGCGGCAGCCCCAGCATTTT. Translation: CASSLGDRGRQPQHF. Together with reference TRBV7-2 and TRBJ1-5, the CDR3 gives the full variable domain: GAGVSQSPSNKVTEKGKDVELRCDPISGHTALYWYRQSLGQGLEFLIYFQGNSAPDKSGLPSDRFSAERTGGSVSTLTIQRTQQEDSAVYLCASSLGDRGRQPQHFGDGTRLSIL.

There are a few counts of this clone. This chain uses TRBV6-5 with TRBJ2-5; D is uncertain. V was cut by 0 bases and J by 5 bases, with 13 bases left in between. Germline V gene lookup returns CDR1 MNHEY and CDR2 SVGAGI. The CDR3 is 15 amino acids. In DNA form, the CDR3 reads TGTGCCAGCAGTTACTCGATACATATGGGCGAGACCCAGTACTTC. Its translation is CASSYSIHMGETQYF.

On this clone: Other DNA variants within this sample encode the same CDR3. CDR3 sequence (DNA): TGTGCCAGCTCACCCCGGGACAGCTATGGCTACACCTTC. Translating it yields CASSPRDSYGYTF. The V gene is TRBV18, the J gene TRBJ1-2, with 7 bases fitting TRBD1. The V and J ends lost 3 bases and 4 bases, in that order; junction bases with no gene match: 2. Germline V CDR1 and CDR2: KGHSH, LQKENI. The CDR3 length is 13 residues.

CDR3 residues: CASSREQGAFYEQYF. The CDR3 nucleotides read TGTGCCAGCTCAAGAGAACAGGGGGCCTTTTACGAGCAGTACTTC. The V and J genes are TRBV18 and TRBJ2-7; TRBD1 agrees at 9 bases. From germline, CDR1 is KGHSH and CDR2 LQKENI. The CDR3 extends over 15 amino acids. With 5 bases clipped from V and 4 bases from J, the junction kept 9 bases outside the gene matches.

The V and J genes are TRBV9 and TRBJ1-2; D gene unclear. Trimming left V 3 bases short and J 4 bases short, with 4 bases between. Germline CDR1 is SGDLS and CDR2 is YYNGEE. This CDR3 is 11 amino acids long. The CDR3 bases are TGTGCCAGCAGCGCCGTCTATGGCTACACCTTC. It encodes CASSAVYGYTF. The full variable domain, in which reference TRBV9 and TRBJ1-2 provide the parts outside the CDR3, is DSGVTQTPKHLITATGQRVTLRCSPRSGDLSVYWYQQSLDQGLQFLIQYYNGEERAKGNILERFSAQQFPDLHSELNLSSLELGDSALYFCASSAVYGYTFGSGTRLTVV.

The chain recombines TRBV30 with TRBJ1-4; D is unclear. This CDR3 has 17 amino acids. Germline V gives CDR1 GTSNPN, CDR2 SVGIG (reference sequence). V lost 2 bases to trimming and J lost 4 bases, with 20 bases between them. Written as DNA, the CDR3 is TGTGCCTGGAGTCCCTGGAGGGCTTCGAGAAGTAATGAAAAACTGTTTTTT. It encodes CAWSPWRASRSNEKLFF.

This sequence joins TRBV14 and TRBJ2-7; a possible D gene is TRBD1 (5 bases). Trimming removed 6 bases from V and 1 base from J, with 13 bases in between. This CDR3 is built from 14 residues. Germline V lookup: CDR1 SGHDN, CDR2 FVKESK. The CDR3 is CASSFIDRSYEQYF. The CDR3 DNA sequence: TGTGCCAGCAGTTTTATTGACAGATCCTACGAGCAGTACTTC.

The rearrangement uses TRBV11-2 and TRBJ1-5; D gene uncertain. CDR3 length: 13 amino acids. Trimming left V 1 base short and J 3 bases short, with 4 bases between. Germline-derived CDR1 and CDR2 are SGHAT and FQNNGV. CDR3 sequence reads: CASSLGFNQPQHF. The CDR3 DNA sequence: TGTGCCAGCAGCTTAGGGTTCAATCAGCCCCAGCATTTT.

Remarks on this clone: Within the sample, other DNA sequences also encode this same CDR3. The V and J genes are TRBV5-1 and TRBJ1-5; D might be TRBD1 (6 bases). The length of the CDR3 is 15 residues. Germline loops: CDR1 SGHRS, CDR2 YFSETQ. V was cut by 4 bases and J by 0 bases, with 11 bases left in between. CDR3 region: CASSPTGYSNQPQHF. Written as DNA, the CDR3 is TGCGCCAGCAGCCCGACAGGTTATAGCAATCAGCCCCAGCATTTT.